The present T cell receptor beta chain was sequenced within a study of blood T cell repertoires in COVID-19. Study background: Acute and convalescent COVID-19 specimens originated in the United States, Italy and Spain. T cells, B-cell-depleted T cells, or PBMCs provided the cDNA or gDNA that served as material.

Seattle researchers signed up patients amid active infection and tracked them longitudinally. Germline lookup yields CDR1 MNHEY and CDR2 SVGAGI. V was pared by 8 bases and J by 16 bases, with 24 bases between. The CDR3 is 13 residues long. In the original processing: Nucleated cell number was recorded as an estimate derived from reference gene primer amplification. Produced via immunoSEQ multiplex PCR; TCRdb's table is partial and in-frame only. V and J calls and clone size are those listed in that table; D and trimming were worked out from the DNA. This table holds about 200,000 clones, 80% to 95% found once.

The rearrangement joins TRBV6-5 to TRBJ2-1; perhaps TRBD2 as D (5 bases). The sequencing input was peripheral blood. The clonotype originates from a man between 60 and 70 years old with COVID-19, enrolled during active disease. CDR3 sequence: CASSEGGSRPGFF. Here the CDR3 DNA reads TGTGCCAGCTCCGAGGGCGGATCCCGGCCAGGATTCTTC.